The source of this TCR beta chain is a study of identical twins. Overall study findings and caveats: Within cord blood, abundant beta clonotypes carried fewer insertions, but memory repertoires showed no such trend.

Germline V gene lookup returns CDR1 LGHNA and CDR2 YNFKEQ. V lost 0 bases, J lost 5 bases, and 7 bases lay in between. CDR3 size: 14 residues. This clonotype has more than one count but fewer than ten. The antigen remains undetermined. A universal primer site was added by template switching, and unique molecular identifiers were carried by the cDNA. TCRdb called the 5' RACE reads again in MiXCR, with one record for every CDR3 protein. The sample includes approximately 890,000 distinct CDR3 sequences, roughly an eighth of them seen just once. This sample also appeared in a second study, on yellow fever vaccine responses in identical twins.

The rearrangement uses TRBV4-2 and TRBJ2-2; D unresolved. Sequencing was performed on PBMCs. This clonotype originated in a young woman in good health. CDR3: CASSQDRKTGELFF. DNA of the CDR3: TGTGCCAGCAGCCAAGATCGGAAAACCGGGGAGCTGTTTTTT.